Below, one TCR beta chain is given with its context. The specificity of this receptor is unknown. There are no base qualities to consult, and no much larger clone falls within one base. These data originate in a study of blood T cell repertoires in COVID-19 (TCRdb year 2020). The study in broad terms: Samples covering the acute and convalescent phases of COVID-19 were provided by collaborators in the United States, Italy and Spain. The dataset comprised deeply sampled blood TCRbeta repertoires from subjects exposed to, actively infected with, or recovered from COVID-19. Samples were obtained from the ongoing ImmuneRACE study (first 160 participants) and from over 1,000 subjects provided by 6 global collaborators. Where available, HLA class I and class II types were taken from metadata supplied by the sample provider and were not determined by assay-based typing. A freely available public database, intended as a resource for researchers studying the immune response to SARS-CoV-2, is where the repertoires were released. The prospective study material was composed of cDNA or gDNA derived from T cells, B-cell-depleted T cells, or PBMCs. A de-identified subject ID, COVID-19 status, age in years and sex were almost always included in the sample metadata.

CDR3 length: 15 amino acids, cysteine to phenylalanine. The DNA shown is the 45-base CDR3, in frame from base 1. V is pruned by 2 bases and J by 4 bases, leaving 8 bases of the junction without a gene match. Per the germline V gene (reference sequence), SGHNT is the CDR1 and YYREEE is the CDR2. Whole blood was collected in K2EDTA tubes by collaborating institutions according to the institutions' own protocols. For TCRbeta analysis, collaborator samples were shipped as frozen whole blood, as isolated PBMCs, or as DNA extracted from either sample type. Broader findings and caveats from the paper: The quantity of clinical and demographic metadata differed by source and by participant and was supplied without curation.

The immunoSEQ Assay, a bias-controlled multiplex PCR, was used to amplify TCRbeta CDR3 regions from genomic DNA. In the authors' own workflow: Nucleated cell counts per sample were estimated from amplification of reference gene primers within the assay. To quantify the absolute abundance of each unique TCRbeta CDR3 rearrangement, sequence reads were collapsed and filtered. For each sample, productive Simpson clonality was calculated as the square root of Simpson's diversity index across productive rearrangements. What TCRdb holds here is the immuneACCESS table cut down to in-frame rearrangements. Part of the clones is not present; checked against another copy, under half of the missing clones reflect an unresolved V gene, and the others are unexplained. V and J calls plus clone size are reproduced from that table; the DNA served to infer D and trimming. This sample holds 55,000 or so clones; over 75% were observed only once. The biggest ten clones account for approximately 6.2% of the sample.

The source is a man aged 40-55 years with acute or convalescent COVID-19. The rearranged segments are TRBV5-4 and TRBJ1-2; 7 bases in the junction line up with TRBD1. What was sequenced was peripheral blood. The DNA reads as follows: TGTGCCAGCAGCTTCGAGGGGGCGCCGGGCTATGGCTACACCTTC. This encodes CASSFEGAPGYGYTF.